The 21 T cell receptor beta chains reported below all come from one sample, sequenced in a study of control samples from healthy donors and cancer patients. TCRdb's copy holds only in-frame clones and misses some; the assay was immunoSEQ multiplex PCR. Of roughly 130,000 clones in the sample, about 94% were seen once. The sample comprised blood. These receptors were obtained from a man aged 30 to 39 in good health.

The chain recombines TRBV19 with TRBJ1-2, with a tentative D call TRBD1 (6 bases). Trimming cost V 7 bases and J 6 bases, with 12 bases left between them. Germline lookup yields CDR1 LNHDA and CDR2 SQIVND (reference sequence). The CDR3 spans 12 residues. The CDR3 loop is CASNLGADGYTF. In DNA form, the CDR3 reads TGTGCCAGTAATTTGGGGGCGGATGGCTACACCTTC.

This clone was seen only a few times. The chain joins TRBV5-1 to TRBJ1-3; 8 positions match TRBD1. Trimming at V came to 4 bases and at J to 0 bases, leaving 9 bases not matched to a gene. The CDR3 is 17 residues long. Germline V gene sequence: CDR1 SGHRS, CDR2 YFSETQ. The CDR3: CASSHEGQAFSGNTIYF. The CDR3 DNA reads as TGCGCCAGCAGCCACGAGGGACAGGCCTTCTCTGGAAACACCATATATTTT.

The V call is TRBV27, the J call TRBJ1-5, with D unclear. The CDR3 contains 14 residues. Germline V gene sequence: CDR1 MNHEY, CDR2 SMNVEV (reference sequence). V was pared by 4 bases and J by 5 bases, with 12 bases between. CDR3 region: CASSWASNYQPQHF. DNA of the CDR3: TGTGCCAGCAGTTGGGCCAGCAACTATCAGCCCCAGCATTTT.

The chain has TRBV19 and TRBJ2-7; 8 bases map to TRBD2. V lost 5 bases, J lost 3 bases, and 6 bases stayed unmatched. CDR3 length: 14 amino acids. The germline V gene encodes CDR1 LNHDA and CDR2 SQIVND (reference sequence). The CDR3 region is CASSPGGGGYEQYF. As DNA, the CDR3 is TGTGCCAGTAGTCCCGGGGGGGGTGGCTACGAGCAGTACTTC.

This chain connects TRBV6-6 to TRBJ2-7, with 10 bases matching TRBD1. Germline V lookup: CDR1 MNHNY, CDR2 SVGAGI (reference sequence). Losses at the gene ends were 5 bases for V and 5 bases for J; bases not matched to a gene: 0. This CDR3 is built from 12 residues. The chain's CDR3 is CASSGQGDEQYF. DNA of the CDR3: TGTGCCAGCAGTGGACAGGGGGACGAGCAGTACTTC.

This clone appeared a single time. This chain links TRBV6-2 or TRBV6-3 with TRBJ2-1, with D possibly matching TRBD1 (5 bases). This CDR3 region has 11 residues. CDR1 and CDR2 from the germline V gene are MNHEY and SVGEGT. V lost 4 bases, J lost 8 bases, and 6 bases lay in between. Here the CDR3 DNA reads TGTGCCAGCAGTTCACAGGATGAGCAGTTCTTC. Translation: CASSSQDEQFF.

This chain uses TRBV28 with TRBJ1-1; D unresolved. CDR3 length: 16 amino acids. V lost 2 bases and J 5 bases, leaving 18 bases between the germline ends. Per the germline V gene, CDR1 is MDHEN and CDR2 is SYDVKM. The CDR3 nucleotides are TGTGCCAGCAGTTTACCCCGTCCGGGTGGTAGGACTGAAGCTTTCTTT. It is translated as CASSLPRPGGRTEAFF.

The rearrangement joins TRBV18 to TRBJ2-5; D is ambiguous. The V gene lost 0 bases and the J gene lost 5 bases, with 10 bases spanning the gap. Germline CDR1 reads KGHSH; CDR2 reads LQKENI. This CDR3 has 14 residues. In DNA form, the CDR3 reads TGTGCCAGCTCACCACCCCTGGTTTTTGAGACCCAGTACTTC. It encodes CASSPPLVFETQYF.

This clone was counted once. This chain uses TRBV4-3 with TRBJ2-2, with 7 bases identical to TRBD1. This CDR3 region has 15 residues. V lost 0 bases to trimming and J lost 10 bases; unmatched junction nucleotides: 8. The germline gives CDR1 LGHNA, CDR2 YSLEER. CDR3 DNA: TGCGCCAGCAGCCAAGATGGTTACGGGACAGCGGAGCTGTTTTTT. Translating gives CASSQDGYGTAELFF.

The chain recombines TRBV5-1 with TRBJ1-2; tentative D call: TRBD1 (5 bases). CDR1 is SGHRS, CDR2 YFSETQ, per germline. Trimming shortened V by 0 bases and J by 4 bases, and 7 bases separated the two germline ends. CDR3 size: 13 residues. For the CDR3, the DNA is TGCGCCAGCAGCTTGGATGGGGGCTATGGCTACACCTTC. Its translation: CASSLDGGYGYTF.

The J gene is TRBJ2-1, the V gene TRBV7-8; D is perhaps TRBD1 (6 bases). V lost 5 bases and J 10 bases, leaving 9 bases between the germline ends. The CDR3 runs 11 residues. Germline V gene data show CDR1 as SGHVS and CDR2 as FQNEAQ. The CDR3 DNA reads TGTGCCAGCAGCCAAGGACAGGAGCAGTTCTTC. Protein sequence: CASSQGQEQFF.

The rearrangement uses TRBV6-6 and TRBJ1-1; D remains unclear. The CDR3 has 14 amino acids. Germline V gene data show CDR1 as MNHNY and CDR2 as SVGAGI (reference sequence). Trimming shortened V by 5 bases and J by 4 bases, and 14 bases separated the two germline ends. This CDR3 is CASSHGKFFTEAFF. In nucleotides, the CDR3 is TGTGCCAGCAGTCACGGGAAGTTTTTCACTGAAGCTTTCTTT.

The chain recombines TRBV30 with TRBJ1-1; D ambiguous. Deletions cut 0 bases from V and 5 bases from J, with 16 bases between. The CDR3 runs 15 residues. The germline V gene encodes CDR1 GTSNPN and CDR2 SVGIG (reference sequence). This CDR3 reads CAWSVGPSDWTEAFF. The DNA of the CDR3 is TGTGCCTGGAGTGTAGGGCCCAGCGATTGGACTGAAGCTTTCTTT.

J is TRBJ1-1 and V is TRBV30, with D possibly being TRBD1 (6 bases). In germline, CDR1 is GTSNPN, CDR2 SVGIG (reference sequence). The CDR3 has 15 amino acids. V was trimmed by 5 bases and J by 0 bases, leaving 16 bases between them. CDR3 loop: CAWSLRGALNTEAFF. The DNA of the CDR3 is TGTGCCTGGTCCTTAAGGGGGGCGTTGAACACTGAAGCTTTCTTT.

This CDR3 reads CASSYHRTGRNQPQHF. In DNA form, the CDR3 reads TGTGCCAGCAGTTACCATAGGACAGGGAGAAATCAGCCCCAGCATTTT. This chain joins TRBV6-5 and TRBJ1-5, with 8 bases aligning to TRBD1. The CDR3 has 16 residues. J lost 4 bases, V lost 2 bases, and 7 bases had no gene match. The germline gives CDR1 MNHEY, CDR2 SVGAGI.

The V gene is TRBV19, the J gene TRBJ1-6, with 7 bases aligning to TRBD1. The CDR3 runs 15 residues. J was trimmed by 9 bases and V by 4 bases; bases with no gene match: 9. Germline V gene data show CDR1 as LNHDA and CDR2 as SQIVND (reference sequence). CDR3 amino acids: CASSTPTGTGSPLHF. CDR3 bases: TGTGCCAGTAGTACCCCGACAGGGACTGGTTCACCCCTCCACTTT.

The rearrangement joins TRBV6-1 to TRBJ1-5; the D gene is possibly TRBD1 (5 bases). The CDR3 totals 15 residues. CDR1 and CDR2 from the germline V gene are MNHNS and SASEGT. V lost 0 bases and J lost 8, with 14 bases in between. In nucleotides, the CDR3 is TGTGCCAGCAGTGAAGCGGAAGGGGCTTGGGAGCCCCAGCATTTT. Protein: CASSEAEGAWEPQHF.

This chain joins TRBV27 and TRBJ2-7; no clear D. V lost 3 bases and J lost 1, with 10 bases in between. The CDR3 is 14 amino acids. CDR1 is MNHEY and CDR2 is SMNVEV in the germline V gene (reference sequence). CDR3 sequence (DNA): TGTGCCAGCAGTTTGTTCCGTGGGTCCTACGAGCAGTACTTC. This sequence encodes CASSLFRGSYEQYF.

In its sample, this clone was seen once. The CDR3 protein is CASSLAHETVNTEAFF. As DNA, the CDR3 is TGCGCCAGCAGCTTGGCACACGAGACAGTGAACACTGAAGCTTTCTTT. This sequence joins TRBV5-1 and TRBJ1-1, with D perhaps matching TRBD1 (5 bases). In germline, CDR1 is SGHRS, CDR2 YFSETQ. V was cut by 0 bases and J by 0 bases, with 12 bases left in between. The CDR3 contains 16 residues.

The J gene is TRBJ1-6, the V gene TRBV30, with no clear D. Trimming removed 3 bases at V and 0 bases at J, with 9 bases between. This CDR3 has 15 amino acids. The V gene's germline CDR1 is GTSNPN and CDR2 SVGIG (reference sequence). The CDR3 DNA reads TGTGCCTGGAGAGCTGGGAGCTCCTATAATTCACCCCTCCACTTT. Its translation: CAWRAGSSYNSPLHF. Complete variable domain (other parts from reference TRBV30 and TRBJ1-6): SQTIHQWPATLVQPVGSPLSLECTVEGTSNPNLYWYRQAAGRGLQLLFYSVGIGQISSEVPQNLSASRPQDRQFILSSKKLLLSDSGFYLCAWRAGSSYNSPLHFGNGTRLTVT.

The V and J genes are TRBV11-2 and TRBJ2-3, with D unresolved. From germline, CDR1 is SGHAT and CDR2 FQNNGV. With 1 base removed from V and 6 bases from J, the gap between germline ends came to 20 bases. This CDR3 comprises 17 residues. The CDR3 DNA reads as TGTGCCAGCAGCTTAGTACCGGGCCTGAACATGGTGGATACGCAGTATTTT. It yields the protein CASSLVPGLNMVDTQYF.